Sequencing of this T cell receptor (beta chain) was carried out in a study of tumor and adjacent non-tumor tissue in lung cancer. Study at large: The patients, 10 men and four to six women, were roughly 30 to 85 with stage I to III disease. General study results and limits: Tumor tissue had significantly higher TCR diversity than normal lung. In normal lung, the top 100 clones were significantly more dominant than in tumor.

No cell sorting was done before RNA was extracted from the tissue. About this clonotype: Its antigen is currently unknown. This may be a read error: a much more frequent sequence differs by one nucleotide.

The CDR3 has 14 amino acids. Trimming removed 10 bases at V and 7 bases at J, with 19 bases between. Germline V gene sequence: CDR1 MNHEY, CDR2 SVGEGT. The library came from three nested PCR rounds adapted from ARM-PCR protocols. TCRdb processed the multiplex PCR reads anew with MiXCR; each CDR3 protein has one entry. The profile shows approximately 120,000 distinct CDR3 sequences, approximately 71% of them singletons. Specimen: lung tumor tissue. The V call is TRBV6-2 or TRBV6-3, the J call TRBJ1-4, with D possibly TRBD1 on 5 matching bases. The sequence derives from a woman aged 55 to 70 with non-small cell lung cancer. The CDR3 loop reads CANCSGGAGEKLFF. CDR3 in DNA: TGTGCCAACTGTAGCGGTGGGGCCGGTGAAAAACTGTTTTTT.